This T cell receptor (beta chain) originates from a study of shared clonotypes between healthy human individuals. Whole-study results and caveats: Naive subsets typically showed greater estimated richness than memory subsets.

About this clone: What it binds is unknown.

The investigators split CD4+ cells into a CD45RA+ naive subset and a CD45RA-negative memory subset. Some clones are missing from TCRdb's copy, which holds only in-frame ones; the method was immunoSEQ multiplex PCR. The sample lists roughly 2,500,000 clones, 93% occurring once. The receptor comes from a man younger than 35 in good health. Some clones in this sample may be carry-over from other donors' samples. Sequencing was carried out using naive CD4+ T cells from PBMCs. Subset noted: CD45RA+ positively selected.

The CDR3 region has the DNA TGTGCCATCAGGGGAACCCTGAACACCGGGGAGCTGTTTTTT. Amino acids: CAIRGTLNTGELFF. V is TRBV10-3 and J is TRBJ2-2; D is unclear. V was trimmed by 6 bases and J by 1 base, leaving 9 bases between them. The V gene's germline CDR1 is ENHRY and CDR2 SYGVKD. This CDR3 is 14 amino acids long.